Listed below are T cell receptor beta chains from one sample, sequenced in a study of blood T cell repertoires in COVID-19. The protocol was immunoSEQ multiplex PCR, while the TCRdb copy is restricted to in-frame clones and leaves out a portion. The repertoire consists of about 350,000 clones, with roughly 87% occurring once and the leading ten covering more than 0.9%. Sequencing was done on a sample of PBMCs or T cells enriched from blood (not recorded which). The receptor set was obtained from a young woman who had recovered from COVID-19. CDR3s include the opening cysteine and the closing phenylalanine or tryptophan. The D gene is left open where the match is weak. Clone size is given for some rows only: seen once, a few or many times, or a class if the clone is expanded.

V	J	D	size	CDR3	DNA
TRBV11-2	TRBJ2-3	TRBD2	once	CASSTSGGSADTQYF	TGTGCCAGCAGCACTAGCGGGGGATCCGCAGATACGCAGTATTTT
TRBV7-9	TRBJ2-7	NA	once	CASSSPPEHSEQYF	TGTGCCAGCAGCTCCCCTCCTGAGCACTCCGAGCAGTACTTC
TRBV18	TRBJ1-6	NA	NA	CASSPNVGLGDSPLHF	TGTGCCAGCTCACCAAATGTAGGGCTAGGGGATTCACCCCTCCACTTT
TRBV7-2	TRBJ1-4	NA	NA	CASSLAAGREKLFF	TGTGCCAGCAGCTTAGCGGCGGGCCGGGAAAAACTGTTTTTT
TRBV4-1	TRBJ1-1	NA	NA	CASSLFGGVMNTEAFF	TGCGCCAGCAGCCTTTTCGGGGGGGTCATGAACACTGAAGCTTTCTTT
TRBV5-5	TRBJ1-5	NA	few	CASSLEPASNQPQHF	TGTGCCAGCAGCTTGGAGCCTGCAAGCAATCAGCCCCAGCATTTT
TRBV6-5	TRBJ1-4	TRBD1	NA	CASSYAPGQENEKLFF	TGTGCCAGCAGTTACGCACCGGGACAGGAGAATGAAAAACTGTTTTTT
TRBV4-1	TRBJ1-4	NA	NA	CASSQDRGRGQPTNEKLFF	TGCGCCAGCAGCCAAGATAGGGGCAGGGGCCAACCAACTAATGAAAAACTGTTTTTT
TRBV30	TRBJ2-7	NA	NA	CAWIEGGRAYF	TGTGCCTGGATAGAGGGCGGGCGGGCCTACTTC
TRBV7-2	TRBJ1-4	NA	NA	CASSLNGQPNEKLFF	TGTGCCAGCAGCTTAAATGGACAGCCTAATGAAAAACTGTTTTTT
TRBV24-1	TRBJ2-1	TRBD2	NA	CATSDLKRGNHNEQFF	TGTGCCACCAGTGATTTGAAGCGGGGGAACCACAATGAGCAGTTCTTC
TRBV27	TRBJ1-5	NA	NA	CASSSTKADGENQPQHF	TGTGCCAGCAGTAGCACAAAAGCGGACGGAGAAAATCAGCCCCAGCATTTT
TRBV10-1	TRBJ2-7	NA	NA	CASSGLTGEQYF	TGCGCCAGCAGCGGACTCACGGGGGAGCAGTACTTC
TRBV7-9	TRBJ1-4	NA	NA	CAAGQPNEKLFF	TGTGCGGCGGGCCAGCCTAATGAAAAACTGTTTTTT
TRBV6-5	TRBJ1-6	TRBD1	NA	CASRMDRAGSPLHF	TGTGCCAGCAGGATGGACAGGGCGGGTTCACCCCTCCACTTT
TRBV29-1	TRBJ2-1	TRBD2	once	CSVSTSGGTIRSYNEQFF	TGCAGCGTTTCGACTAGCGGGGGGACCATCCGCTCCTACAATGAGCAGTTCTTC
TRBV5-5	TRBJ1-3	NA	once	CASSLGQNSGNTIYF	TGTGCCAGCAGCTTGGGTCAGAACTCTGGAAACACCATATATTTT
TRBV7-2	TRBJ2-3	TRBD2	NA	CASSLGGEGSTDTQYF	TGTGCCAGCAGCTTAGGGGGGGAGGGAAGCACAGATACGCAGTATTTT
TRBV19	TRBJ1-5	TRBD1	once	CAGQAPNQPQHF	TGTGCTGGACAGGCTCCCAATCAGCCCCAGCATTTT
TRBV30	TRBJ2-6	TRBD2	NA	CAGGGGPGANVLTF	TGTGCCGGGGGCGGGGGGCCTGGGGCCAACGTCCTGACTTTC
TRBV7-9	TRBJ2-1	TRBD2	NA	CASSSRTSGGRSSYNEQFF	TGTGCCAGCAGCTCCCGGACTAGCGGGGGTCGAAGCTCCTACAATGAGCAGTTCTTC
TRBV25-1	TRBJ1-6	TRBD1	NA	CASSATRAGTGLSPLHF	TGTGCCAGCAGCGCTACCCGAGCCGGGACAGGGCTATCACCCCTCCACTTT
TRBV28	TRBJ2-7	TRBD1	NA	CASSTGQGRDEQYF	TGTGCCAGCAGTACGGGACAGGGTAGGGACGAGCAGTACTTC
TRBV7-9	TRBJ1-1	NA	NA	CASSLEGQGMRSFF	TGTGCCAGCAGCTTAGAGGGGCAGGGGATGAGATCTTTCTTT
TRBV30	TRBJ2-7	TRBD1	NA	CALDRGYEQYF	TGTGCTTTGGACAGGGGCTACGAGCAGTACTTC
TRBV11-3	TRBJ2-7	TRBD1	NA	CASSSGQGAGDSYEQYF	TGTGCCAGCAGCTCCGGACAGGGGGCTGGGGATTCCTACGAGCAGTACTTC
TRBV9	TRBJ1-6	NA	NA	CASSEEGRSSPLHF	TGTGCCAGCAGCGAAGAGGGTCGGAGTTCACCCCTCCACTTT
TRBV15	TRBJ1-2	NA	NA	CATSRGAEGYTF	TGTGCCACCAGCAGAGGGGCAGAAGGCTACACCTTC
TRBV5-4	TRBJ1-2	NA	NA	CASSLLGGETYGYTF	TGTGCCAGCAGCCTGCTAGGAGGGGAGACCTATGGCTACACCTTC
TRBV3-1/TRBV3-2	TRBJ2-7	TRBD2	NA	CASSQGGAGGSSYEQYF	TGCGCCAGCAGCCAGGGAGGAGCGGGGGGATCTTCCTACGAGCAGTACTTC
TRBV7-2	TRBJ2-1	TRBD2	NA	CASSSRLAGENEQFF	TGTGCCAGCAGCTCCAGACTAGCGGGGGAGAATGAGCAGTTCTTC
TRBV7-9	TRBJ1-3	NA	few	CASSLGGRNTIYF	TGTGCCAGCAGCTTAGGAGGTCGGAACACCATATATTTT
TRBV6-5	TRBJ1-1	NA	once	CASSTAGEGGTEAFF	TGTGCCAGCAGCACGGCGGGGGAGGGCGGCACTGAAGCTTTCTTT
TRBV7-9	TRBJ1-4	TRBD1	NA	CASSTGNRGLWEKLFF	TGTGCCAGCAGCACAGGAAACAGGGGGCTCTGGGAAAAACTGTTTTTT
TRBV7-9	TRBJ2-7	NA	NA	CASSLGGLYEQYF	TGTGCCAGCAGCTTAGGAGGCCTCTACGAGCAGTACTTC
TRBV15	TRBJ1-5	TRBD1	few	CATSREPRGDQPQHF	TGTGCCACCAGCAGAGAGCCCAGGGGGGATCAGCCCCAGCATTTT
TRBV6-5	TRBJ1-1	NA	NA	CASKGWSTEAFF	TGTGCCAGCAAGGGGTGGAGCACTGAAGCTTTCTTT
TRBV28	TRBJ1-1	TRBD1	NA	CASRPQGSQYNTEAFF	TGTGCCAGCAGACCACAGGGGTCCCAGTATAACACTGAAGCTTTCTTT
TRBV10-2	TRBJ1-1	NA	NA	CASTHGGSSTEAFF	TGCGCCAGCACCCATGGGGGCTCGAGCACTGAAGCTTTCTTT
TRBV7-2	TRBJ2-7	NA	NA	CASSLALGGEQYF	TGTGCCAGCAGCTTAGCGCTAGGGGGCGAGCAGTACTTC
TRBV20-1	TRBJ2-3	TRBD2	NA	CSASWSGGGAQDTQYF	TGCAGTGCTAGTTGGAGTGGCGGGGGGGCTCAAGATACGCAGTATTTT
TRBV29-1	TRBJ2-3	TRBD2	NA	CSAGTSGGTDTQYF	TGCAGCGCAGGGACTAGCGGGGGAACAGATACGCAGTATTTT
TRBV28	TRBJ2-7	NA	once	CASSPGFGPEQYF	TGTGCCAGCAGCCCCGGGTTCGGCCCCGAGCAGTACTTC
TRBV12-3/TRBV12-4	TRBJ1-1	NA	once	CASSLRNSNQAFF	TGTGCCAGCAGCCTCCGAAACAGTAATCAGGCTTTCTTT
TRBV7-2	TRBJ1-2	NA	NA	CASTPQRIANYGYTF	TGTGCCAGCACCCCCCAGAGGATAGCTAACTATGGCTACACCTTC
TRBV3-1/TRBV3-2	TRBJ2-3	NA	NA	CASSQQASGTDTQYF	TGTGCCAGCAGCCAACAAGCTAGCGGCACAGATACGCAGTATTTT
TRBV7-6	TRBJ2-7	NA	NA	CASSTTEITEQYF	TGTGCCAGCAGCACGACAGAAATAACCGAGCAGTACTTC
TRBV12-3/TRBV12-4	TRBJ1-5	TRBD1	NA	CASSSQGDQPQHF	TGTGCCAGCAGTTCACAGGGGGATCAGCCCCAGCATTTT
TRBV3-1/TRBV3-2	TRBJ1-3	NA	NA	CASSLPGQPGNTIYF	TGTGCCAGCAGCCTACCCGGACAGCCAGGAAACACCATATATTTT
TRBV5-4	TRBJ1-6	NA	NA	CASSLVSGGSRGSPLHF	TGTGCCAGCAGCTTGGTTTCCGGGGGATCAAGAGGTTCACCCCTCCACTTT
TRBV18	TRBJ1-1	NA	NA	CASSPLRENAEAFF	TGTGCCAGCTCACCGCTAAGGGAGAACGCTGAAGCTTTCTTT
TRBV6-2/TRBV6-3	TRBJ2-7	NA	NA	CASSYGFRQTLPYEQYF	TGTGCCAGCAGTTACGGTTTTCGACAGACACTCCCCTACGAGCAGTACTTC
TRBV18	TRBJ2-3	NA	NA	CASSSRRETDTQYF	TGTGCCAGCTCCTCCCGCCGGGAGACAGATACGCAGTATTTT
TRBV7-5	TRBJ1-5	NA	NA	CARSLGAGTGGVLQHF	TGTGCCAGAAGCTTAGGAGCCGGGACGGGGGGAGTCCTCCAGCATTTT
TRBV12-3/TRBV12-4	TRBJ2-5	TRBD1	NA	CASGTGWETQYF	TGTGCCAGCGGGACAGGGTGGGAGACCCAGTACTTC
TRBV29-1	TRBJ1-6	NA	once	CSVGQGEDSPLHF	TGCAGCGTTGGGCAGGGCGAGGATTCACCCCTCCACTTT
TRBV6-6	TRBJ2-3	TRBD2	NA	CASSFRSGGDTQYF	TGTGCCAGCAGTTTTCGTTCGGGGGGAGATACGCAGTATTTT